These 23 T cell receptor beta chains were sequenced from one sample in a study of OX40 agonist ivuxolimab in advanced cancers. Assay: immunoSEQ multiplex PCR; the TCRdb copy retains only in-frame clones and omits some. This table has some 54,000 clones, roughly nine tenths appearing once. Sequencing used CD4+ or CD8+ T cells sorted from blood, obtained in a trial of the OX40 agonist ivuxolimab. Receptor source: an adult with an advanced solid tumor such as melanoma, head and neck, liver or kidney cancer.

This clone has more than one count but fewer than ten. The CDR3 DNA reads TGTGCCAGCATCCTATCCCCTTTCCGGCAGCCCCAGCATTTT. It specifies CASILSPFRQPQHF. This chain connects TRBV6-5 to TRBJ1-5, with no clear D. The germline V gene has CDR1 MNHEY and CDR2 SVGAGI. Deletions cut 7 bases from V and 7 bases from J, with 17 bases between. This CDR3 is built from 14 residues.

The V call is TRBV18, the J call TRBJ2-5; weak D call: TRBD1 (6 bases). Germline loops: CDR1 KGHSH, CDR2 LQKENI. V was cut by 1 base and J by 4 bases, with 13 bases left in between. The CDR3 spans 15 residues. The CDR3 DNA sequence: TGTGCCAGCTCACCACGGGACAACCCGGCAGAGACCCAGTACTTC. Protein: CASSPRDNPAETQYF.

The rearrangement uses TRBV7-9 and TRBJ1-1; tentatively, D is TRBD1 (5 bases). Trimming left V 8 bases short and J 4 bases short, with 14 bases between. The CDR3 runs 13 residues. CDR1 is SEHNR and CDR2 is FQNEAQ in the germline V gene (reference sequence). CDR3 sequence: CASGGFYPTEAFF. The DNA for the CDR3 is TGTGCCAGCGGGGGGTTCTATCCCACTGAAGCTTTCTTT.

The rearrangement uses TRBV12-5 and TRBJ2-2; possible D gene TRBD1, 5 bases. The germline gives CDR1 LGHNT, CDR2 FRNRAP. The CDR3 spans 14 residues. Trimming removed 1 base from V and 7 bases from J, with 10 bases in between. CDR3 sequence: CASGLGQRGGELFF. Here the CDR3 DNA reads TGTGCTAGTGGTTTGGGACAGCGAGGCGGGGAGCTGTTTTTT.

The chain links TRBV27 to TRBJ2-1; D is ambiguous. Germline V gene lookup returns CDR1 MNHEY and CDR2 SMNVEV (reference sequence). This CDR3 has 15 residues. V was cut by 0 bases and J by 9 bases, with 15 bases left in between. The CDR3: CASSLSGRTPGEQFF. In nucleotides, the CDR3 is TGTGCCAGCAGTTTATCGGGAAGGACGCCCGGTGAGCAGTTCTTC.

This chain connects TRBV27 to TRBJ2-3; 10 bases align to TRBD2. This CDR3 is 16 amino acids long. The ends lost 7 bases at V and 2 bases at J; junction bases unmatched: 9. The germline V gene has CDR1 MNHEY and CDR2 SMNVEV (reference sequence). DNA for the CDR3: TGTGCCAGCACCCCACTAGCGGGACCTTCCACAGATACGCAGTATTTT. It yields the protein CASTPLAGPSTDTQYF.

The chain uses TRBV7-8 and TRBJ2-1, with TRBD2 matching over 9 bases. Germline CDR1 and CDR2: SGHVS and FQNEAQ. Unmatched junction bases numbered 16, after V lost 4 bases and J lost 9 bases. The CDR3 is made up of 17 amino acids. CDR3 bases: TGTGCCAGCAGCTCTACAAGAGCGGGGGGCGCAATGGGTGAGCAGTTCTTC. Translating gives CASSSTRAGGAMGEQFF.

The J gene is TRBJ1-5, the V gene TRBV25-1; 9 bases align to TRBD1. Germline lookup yields CDR1 MGHDK and CDR2 SYGVNS. Unmatched junction bases numbered 6, after V lost 5 bases and J lost 7 bases. The CDR3 has 14 amino acids. CDR3 sequence reads: CASSNTGGDQPQHF. The CDR3 DNA reads TGTGCCAGCAGTAACACAGGGGGCGACCAGCCCCAGCATTTT.

The V gene is TRBV19, the J gene TRBJ2-5; D perhaps matches TRBD2 (6 bases). Germline V gene lookup returns CDR1 LNHDA and CDR2 SQIVND (reference sequence). Trimming shortened V by 1 base and J by 5 bases, and 17 bases separated the two germline ends. The CDR3 length is 16 residues. The CDR3 protein is CASSIGGTREGETQYF. As DNA, the CDR3 is TGTGCCAGTAGTATAGGAGGGACTCGCGAGGGGGAGACCCAGTACTTC.

The chain links TRBV18 to TRBJ2-2, with 10 bases matching TRBD1. Germline-derived CDR1 and CDR2 are KGHSH and LQKENI. V trimming: 0 bases; J trimming: 3 bases; junction bases outside the gene matches: 1. The CDR3 covers 16 residues. CDR3: CASSPPGTGDTGELFF. The CDR3 DNA reads as TGTGCCAGCTCACCACCCGGGACAGGGGACACCGGGGAGCTGTTTTTT.

This clone has a handful of counts. The chain has TRBV29-1 and TRBJ1-1; TRBD1 is a possible D gene (5 bases). Germline lookup yields CDR1 SQVTM and CDR2 ANQGSEA. This CDR3 spans 15 amino acids. Deletions cut 0 bases from V and 1 base from J, with 12 bases between. The DNA of the CDR3 is TGCAGCGTTGAAGATCCCGGGGGAACGAACACTGAAGCTTTCTTT. This encodes CSVEDPGGTNTEAFF.

This chain joins TRBV5-1 and TRBJ1-2, with 9 bases identical to TRBD1. CDR3 length equals 14 residues. The germline CDR1 and CDR2 sequences are SGHRS and YFSETQ. V trimming: 4 bases; J trimming: 4 bases; junction bases outside the gene matches: 5. The CDR3 spells CASSRDRAGYGYTF. The CDR3 DNA sequence: TGCGCCAGCAGCCGGGACAGGGCGGGCTATGGCTACACCTTC.

V gene TRBV19 combines with J gene TRBJ2-1, with D possibly matching TRBD1 (6 bases). CDR1 and CDR2 from the germline V gene are LNHDA and SQIVND (reference sequence). The germline V and J ends were trimmed by 4 bases and 0 bases, with 10 bases remaining between them. This CDR3 is 15 amino acids long. The DNA of the CDR3 is TGTGCCAGTAGTACAGGGGCGAGCTCCTACAATGAGCAGTTCTTC. Translation gives CASSTGASSYNEQFF.

V is TRBV6-1 and J is TRBJ2-5, with D hard to call. Trimming shortened V by 1 base and J by 7 bases, and 10 bases separated the two germline ends. The CDR3 has 13 amino acids. Germline V gene lookup returns CDR1 MNHNS and CDR2 SASEGT. The CDR3 here is CASSEGAVGTQYF. The CDR3 DNA reads TGTGCCAGCAGTGAAGGTGCAGTAGGGACCCAGTACTTC.

This clone was recorded once. The genes are TRBV2 and TRBJ1-1; D might be TRBD1 (5 bases). The V end was cut by 3 bases, the J end by 3 bases, with 11 bases between. The CDR3 sequence is 14 residues long. Per germline, CDR1 SNHLY and CDR2 FYNNEI. The CDR3 coding sequence is TGTGCCAGCAGTGAGGGGGGAACCGACACTGAAGCTTTCTTT. It yields the protein CASSEGGTDTEAFF.

The CDR3 loop reads CASSLGTGGGSGAFF. CDR3 in DNA: TGTGCCAGCAGTTTAGGGACAGGGGGCGGGTCGGGAGCTTTCTTT. J is TRBJ1-1 and V is TRBV28; 12 bases fit TRBD1. The CDR3 is made up of 15 amino acids. V lost 2 bases, J lost 10 bases, and 8 bases stayed unmatched. The germline V gene encodes CDR1 MDHEN and CDR2 SYDVKM. Combining the CDR3 with reference TRBV28 and TRBJ1-1 gives the whole variable domain DVKVTQSSRYLVKRTGEKVFLECVQDMDHENMFWYRQDPGLGLRLIYFSYDVKMKEKGDIPEGYSVSREKKERFSLILESASTNQTSMYLCASSLGTGGGSGAFFGQGTRLTVV.

The rearrangement links TRBV30 to TRBJ2-3; the D call may be TRBD1 or TRBD2 (7 bases each). Germline V gives CDR1 GTSNPN, CDR2 SVGIG (reference sequence). The germline V and J ends were trimmed by 3 bases and 5 bases, with 15 bases remaining between them. The CDR3 runs to 14 residues. CDR3 DNA: TGTGCCTGGAGGGCGTCAGGGGGGGGAGATACGCAGTATTTT. Its translation is CAWRASGGGDTQYF.

The J gene is TRBJ1-5, the V gene TRBV25-1; D is unresolved. V was trimmed by 9 bases and J by 0 bases, leaving 12 bases between them. The germline gives CDR1 MGHDK, CDR2 SYGVNS. The CDR3 extends over 14 amino acids. CDR3 amino acids: CASQIPYSNQPQHF. CDR3 sequence (DNA): TGTGCCAGTCAAATCCCCTATAGCAATCAGCCCCAGCATTTT.

Notes on this clone: At one boundary the junction diverges from the germline segment, which might be a read error. The V gene is TRBV11-2, the J gene TRBJ1-1; 7 nucleotides align to TRBD1. The length of the CDR3 is 15 residues. In germline, CDR1 is SGHAT, CDR2 FQNNGV. CDR3 protein: CASTLQTGLRTEAFF. The CDR3 DNA follows: TGTGCCAGCACCTTACAGACAGGGTTGAGGACTGAAGCTTTCTTT.

The chain joins TRBV2 to TRBJ1-5; the D gene is possibly TRBD1 (6 bases). The CDR3 is 16 residues long. CDR1 and CDR2 from the germline V gene are SNHLY and FYNNEI. Trimming shortened V by 6 bases and J by 1 base, and 16 bases separated the two germline ends. CDR3 amino acids: CASSPGVVMSNQPQHF. In DNA form, the CDR3 reads TGTGCCAGCAGCCCAGGGGTGGTAATGAGCAATCAGCCCCAGCATTTT.

The chain has TRBV6-5 and TRBJ2-7; D ambiguous. The CDR3 spans 14 residues. V was pared by 5 bases and J by 2 bases, with 13 bases between. The germline V gene encodes CDR1 MNHEY and CDR2 SVGAGI. The CDR3 coding sequence is TGTGCCAGCAGTGAGCCTAAACCCCCCTACGAGCAGTACTTC. It specifies CASSEPKPPYEQYF.

The chain uses TRBV9 and TRBJ1-3, with a possible D match to TRBD1 (6 bases). CDR1 SGDLS and CDR2 YYNGEE come from the germline V gene. This CDR3 is built from 14 residues. The germline V and J ends were trimmed by 0 bases and 2 bases, with 6 bases remaining between them. The CDR3 nucleotides read TGTGCCAGCAGCGTAGAGGGGGCTGGAAACACCATATATTTT. Translated: CASSVEGAGNTIYF.

A few counts support this clone. The chain recombines TRBV11-2 with TRBJ1-1; a weak D match, TRBD1 (6 bases). This CDR3 has 13 residues. V was trimmed by 4 bases and J by 5 bases, leaving 11 bases between them. Germline CDR1 is SGHAT and CDR2 is FQNNGV. Written as DNA, the CDR3 is TGTGCCAGCAGCTCAGGACAGAGTACTGAAGCTTTCTTT. This sequence encodes CASSSGQSTEAFF.